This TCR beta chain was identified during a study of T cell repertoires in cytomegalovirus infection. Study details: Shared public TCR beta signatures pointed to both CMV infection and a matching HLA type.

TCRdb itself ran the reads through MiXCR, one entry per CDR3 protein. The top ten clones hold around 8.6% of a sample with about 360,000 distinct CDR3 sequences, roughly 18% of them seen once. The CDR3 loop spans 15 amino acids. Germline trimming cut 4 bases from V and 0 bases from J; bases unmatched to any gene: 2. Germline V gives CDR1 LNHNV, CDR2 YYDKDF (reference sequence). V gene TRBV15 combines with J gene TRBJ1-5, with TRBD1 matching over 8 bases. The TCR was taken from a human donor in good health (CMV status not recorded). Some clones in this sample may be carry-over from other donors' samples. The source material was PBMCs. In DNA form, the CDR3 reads TGTGCCACCAGCATCGACAGGGGTAGCAATCAGCCCCAGCATTTT. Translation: CATSIDRGSNQPQHF.